This entry describes one TCR beta chain. Authors' data handling: Using reference gene primer amplification, nucleated cell counts were estimated. Clones were read by immunoSEQ multiplex PCR, and TCRdb kept only the in-frame ones, dropping some. The V and J calls and clone size were taken over from that table, and D and trimming were inferred from the DNA. The data show 400,000 to 500,000 clones, around nine tenths seen once. This sample is part of a study of blood T cell repertoires in COVID-19. For the study at large: T cells, B-cell-depleted T cells, or PBMCs provided the cDNA or gDNA that served as material.

Germline values: CDR1 SGHNT, CDR2 YENEEA. V was clipped by 4 bases and J by 0 bases, with 6 bases between them. CDR3 length: 13 amino acids. The material sequenced was PBMCs or T cells enriched from blood (not recorded which). The sequence was collected from a woman in her 40s who had recovered from COVID-19. This chain links TRBV11-3 with TRBJ2-5; no clear D gene. The CDR3 DNA reads TGTGCCAGCAGCTCGAGGTACCAAGAGACCCAGTACTTC. Translation gives CASSSRYQETQYF.